These 9 T cell receptor beta chains came from one sample sequenced in a study of blood T cell repertoires in COVID-19 (dated by TCRdb to about 2020). Receptor libraries were prepared by the immunoSEQ multiplex PCR assay. Not all clones reach the TCRdb copy of this immuneACCESS table, which keeps in-frame sequences only. Checked studies attribute under half of the gap to unresolved V genes and leave the rest unexplained. The table for this sample lists fewer than 120,000 clones; about 88% of them were counted only once. The top ten hold 3% to 4% of the sample. Sequenced input: peripheral blood. The source is a woman in her forties or fifties with acute or convalescent COVID-19.

The J gene is TRBJ2-5, the V gene TRBV18; D may be TRBD2 (6 bases). The CDR3 runs 14 residues. Trimming left V 3 bases short and J 8 bases short, with 16 bases between. The germline V gene encodes CDR1 KGHSH and CDR2 LQKENI. The CDR3 coding sequence is TGTGCCAGCTCACCGGCAGGGACTGGGGGAACCCAGTACTTC. This gives the protein CASSPAGTGGTQYF.

This chain links TRBV11-1 with TRBJ2-3, with a tentative D call TRBD2 (6 bases). The CDR3 length is 15 residues. CDR1 and CDR2 from the germline V gene are SGHAT and FQDESV (reference sequence). V lost 3 bases to trimming and J lost 4 bases, with 14 bases between them. CDR3 DNA: TGTGCCAGCAGCTTGGAGGCCGGGGGTCCAGATACGCAGTATTTT. Its translation: CASSLEAGGPDTQYF.

CDR3: CASTSLSGRGYEQYF. The CDR3 nucleotides are TGTGCCAGCACTTCCCTGAGCGGGAGAGGGTACGAGCAGTACTTC. The rearrangement uses TRBV6-5 and TRBJ2-7, with 8 positions matching TRBD2. The CDR3 consists of 15 residues. Unmatched junction bases numbered 12, after V lost 7 bases and J lost 4 bases. In germline, CDR1 is MNHEY, CDR2 SVGAGI.

The CDR3 region has the DNA TGCGCCAGCAGCCAAGATCCCGGGAGGCTCTACGAGCAGTACTTC. This encodes CASSQDPGRLYEQYF. This chain connects TRBV4-1 to TRBJ2-7; 7 nucleotides align to TRBD2. Germline CDR1 is MGHRA and CDR2 is YSYEKL. Trimming cost V 0 bases and J 3 bases; bases outside gene matches: 5. This CDR3 is built from 15 residues.

The chain is built from TRBV11-2 and TRBJ2-7; D is unclear. Germline values: CDR1 SGHAT, CDR2 FQNNGV. The V end was cut by 1 base, the J end by 6 bases, with 4 bases between. The CDR3 length is 11 residues. Written as DNA, the CDR3 is TGTGCCAGCAGCTTAGCCGTCGAGCAGTACTTC. Translation: CASSLAVEQYF.

The chain links TRBV27 to TRBJ1-5; weak D call: TRBD1 (5 bases). Germline CDR1 reads MNHEY; CDR2 reads SMNVEV (reference sequence). CDR3 length equals 13 residues. Trimming cost V 5 bases and J 8 bases, with 13 bases left between them. The DNA for the CDR3 is TGTGCCAGCAGTCCCCGCCGGGGGGAGCCCCAGCATTTT. As protein: CASSPRRGEPQHF.

The gene calls are TRBV5-1 and TRBJ1-6, with D tentatively TRBD1 (5 bases). The germline gives CDR1 SGHRS, CDR2 YFSETQ. The CDR3 is 15 amino acids. With 1 base removed from V and 3 bases from J, the gap between germline ends came to 8 bases. CDR3 residues: CASSLKDSYNSPLHF. The CDR3, as DNA: TGCGCCAGCAGCTTGAAAGACAGCTATAATTCACCCCTCCACTTT.

The V and J genes are TRBV18 and TRBJ2-5, with 9 bases fitting TRBD1. The CDR3 runs to 15 residues. Trimming took 4 bases from V and 4 from J; bases not matched to a gene: 7. CDR1 and CDR2 (germline): KGHSH, LQKENI. This CDR3 is CASSLWTGEGETQYF. The CDR3 region has the DNA TGTGCCAGCTCACTCTGGACAGGGGAGGGAGAGACCCAGTACTTC.

The J gene is TRBJ2-5, the V gene TRBV3-1 (or the pseudogene TRBV3-2), with TRBD1 identical over 10 bases. Germline V CDR1 and CDR2: LGHDT, YNNKEL (reference sequence). V lost 6 bases and J lost 4; bases outside the gene matches: 2. CDR3 length: 13 amino acids. The CDR3 DNA follows: TGTGCCAGCAGGCGGACAGGGGGAGAGACCCAGTACTTC. This sequence encodes CASRRTGGETQYF.